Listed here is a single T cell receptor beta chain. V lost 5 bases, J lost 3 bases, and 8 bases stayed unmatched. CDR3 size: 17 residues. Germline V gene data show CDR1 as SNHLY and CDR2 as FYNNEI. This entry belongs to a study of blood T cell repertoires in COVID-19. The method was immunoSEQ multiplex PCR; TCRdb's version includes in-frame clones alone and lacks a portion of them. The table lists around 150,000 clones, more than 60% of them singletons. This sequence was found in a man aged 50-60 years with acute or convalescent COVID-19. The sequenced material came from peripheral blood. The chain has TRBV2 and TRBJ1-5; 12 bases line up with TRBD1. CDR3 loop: CASSHRDRGPSNQPQHF. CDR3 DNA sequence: TGTGCCAGCAGTCACCGGGACAGGGGGCCGTCCAATCAGCCCCAGCATTTT.